This TCR beta chain was recorded in a study of T cell clonality in common variable immunodeficiency. Patients and controls were mostly of Caucasian heritage. Blood came from CVID subjects not ill and not taking immunomodulatory or immunosuppressive medication. Study-level findings and limits: In common variable immunodeficiency, TCR beta chains reportedly carried fewer deletions and N-nucleotide insertions. CVID subjects had higher TCRbeta clonality than healthy controls, most marked in about a third.

Germline V gene sequence: CDR1 SEHNR, CDR2 FQNEAQ (reference sequence). The CDR3 length is 15 residues. V lost 7 bases, J lost 0 bases, and 10 bases lay in between. Sequencing input was equivalent genomic DNA from CVID and controls. Repertoires were generated with immunoSEQ multiplex PCR, while TCRdb's copy carries only in-frame clones and drops some. The profile covers about 7,300 clones, none occurring a single time. This clone was observed many times. Its antigen remains unknown. Coverage ceases 3 residues before the CDR3 finishes, and the germline J gene fills in the end. Sequenced: peripheral blood mononuclear cells. The TCR comes from a human donor with common variable immunodeficiency. V is TRBV7-9 and J is TRBJ2-6, with unresolved D. CDR3: CASILGSSGANVLTF. CDR3 DNA (partial): TGTGCCAGCATTCTAGGTTCCTCTGGGGCCAACGTC. The variable domain in full, completed from reference TRBV7-9 and TRBJ2-6, reads DTGVSQNPRHKITKRGQNVTFRCDPISEHNRLYWYRQTLGQGPEFLTYFQNEAQLEKSRLLSDRFSAERPKGSFSTLEIQRTEQGDSAMYLCASILGSSGANVLTFGAGSRLTVL.